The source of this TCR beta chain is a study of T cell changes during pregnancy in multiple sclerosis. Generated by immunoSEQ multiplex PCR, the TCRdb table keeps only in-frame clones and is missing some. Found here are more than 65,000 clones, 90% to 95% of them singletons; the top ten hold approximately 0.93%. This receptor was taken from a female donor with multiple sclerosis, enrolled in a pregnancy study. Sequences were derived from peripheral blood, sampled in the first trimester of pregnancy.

CDR3 residues: CASSGETGFSADTQYF. The CDR3 DNA is TGTGCCAGCAGCGGAGAGACAGGGTTCTCCGCAGATACGCAGTATTTT. The chain carries TRBV7-9 and TRBJ2-3; 7 nucleotides match TRBD1. Germline V lookup: CDR1 SEHNR, CDR2 FQNEAQ (reference sequence). The junction had 12 bases not matched to a gene; V was cut back by 5 bases and J by 4 bases. The CDR3 length is 16 residues. The full variable domain, completed using reference TRBV7-9 and TRBJ2-3, is DTGVSQNPRHKITKRGQNVTFRCDPISEHNRLYWYRQTLGQGPEFLTYFQNEAQLEKSRLLSDRFSAERPKGSFSTLEIQRTEQGDSAMYLCASSGETGFSADTQYFGPGTRLTVL.